Detailed here is one T cell receptor (beta chain). Which antigen it targets is not known. There are no base qualities to consult, and no much larger clone falls within one base. The cohort comprised fewer than 750 healthy bone marrow donors. All cohort members were sampled while nominally healthy, although unrecorded immune exposures were likely present. The donor was CMV seronegative and belonged to the group of under 400 seronegative cohort members. Each donor provided a peripheral blood sample, and peripheral blood mononuclear cells were used for TCR beta sequencing. The Qiagen DNeasy Blood Extraction Kit was used to extract genomic DNA from the blood cell samples. These data come from a study of cytomegalovirus exposure and HLA in healthy donors (dated by TCRdb to the late 2010s). Broadly, across the study: In an earlier analysis of 450 to 750 of the donors, 250 to 350 Gb of sequence data and 120 million or so unique TCR beta sequences from roughly 180 million T cells were reported. In addition to the first cohort of hundreds of subjects, a separate validation cohort of 130 or so different subjects was used. Because of strong linkage in the cohort, roughly five DR-DQ haplotypes were treated as single units for association and clustering. Among about 370 genotyped donors of the cohort, an average of around 250,000 unique TCR beta nucleotide sequences was sequenced per donor, of which roughly 18% were non-productive. The number of donors typed differed by locus, with about 629-630 for A, B, C, DRB1 and DQB1, more than 500 for DQA1, 600 to 610 for DPA1, and approximately 470 for DPB1. The study was designed to test whether signatures of past pathogen exposure could be identified by cataloging public T cell receptors. HLA typing covered class I and class II loci at four-digit resolution. An earlier analysis of several hundred of the donors applied high-throughput TCR beta sequencing to assess whether each TCR beta V gene segment acted as functional or pseudogenic. Rather than using new phenotypic data, the later analysis identified candidate immune exposures from TCR beta sequences and from how often those sequences occurred across donors. The study profiled the T cell repertoires of some 610 subjects by immunosequencing and related them to cytomegalovirus serostatus. A later analysis re-examined previously published TCR beta repertoires from roughly 650 donors and added high-resolution HLA genotyping to investigate patterns of TCR occurrence. Donor age, sex, ethnicity and CMV serostatus were collected together with the repertoire data. High-throughput TCR immunosequencing, statistical association of individual TCRs with disease status, and machine learning were combined to predict cytomegalovirus infection status. Genome-wide SNP genotypes for about 55% of the roughly 670 donors were used in a later genetic analysis, which treated that subset as a discovery cohort. Of the roughly 410 genotyped donors, less than 85% were placed in the genetic ancestry cluster associated with self-reported Caucasian donors. Roughly 300 gigabases of sequencing data and roughly 90 million unique TCR sequences were included in an early release covering several hundred HLA-typed donors. Every discovery cohort repertoire had been produced on one sequencing platform.

Results and caveats for the whole study, not just this receptor: For the cohort, immune exposure information was limited to CMV serostatus. According to a later analysis, most CMV-associated TCR beta chains appeared to be HLA-restricted, and the HLA associations seemed to be driven largely by CMV exposure. According to the authors, the approach could potentially be generalized to other disease states and immunological phenotypes. Only TCR beta chains were sequenced in this cohort, and the absence of alpha or paired-chain data limited detectable features. The classifier was reported to diagnose cytomegalovirus status with high specificity and sensitivity in both the original and validation cohorts. The presence/absence analyses assumed that sequencing depth was roughly uniform across donors, and that assumption may not be true. Linkage disequilibrium might explain the correlated functional status among segregating V segments, but an unknown experimental factor could not be excluded. In an earlier analysis of roughly 560 of the donors, most TCR beta V segments were observed in productive rearrangements about 90% or about 30% of the time, broadly matching IMGT annotations. A later analysis associated some 17,000 TCR beta sequences with specific HLA alleles at a false discovery rate of 0.05. A further reported finding was that TCR beta sequences accurately predicted the HLA-A and HLA-B alleles for most subjects in the first cohort. Because counts were too low, seventeen rarely observed V segments, including chromosome 9 orphons, were excluded from the earlier analysis of 587 of the donors. When HLA alleles, especially DR and DQ, strongly co-occurred, TCR associations were difficult to assign to individual alleles. An association between a missense DCLRE1C variant and V-gene and J-gene trimming of TCR beta chains was found in a later genetic analysis and replicated in an independent cohort. Compared with equally common non-associated chains, HLA-associated TCR beta chains in a later analysis were more clonally expanded and had lower generation probabilities. A later analysis found that TCR association rates varied across HLA loci, with DRB1 alleles showing the most associated TCRs and HLA-C alleles the fewest. A few of the identified cytomegalovirus-associated TCR beta chains were confirmed in vitro to be specific for cytomegalovirus antigens. Across donors, most TCR sequences were observed very rarely, whereas some public TCRs were present in many individuals. A cluster of highly shared sequence variants was judged likely to represent a technical artifact of the sequencing pipeline. The 87-base-pair reads could not distinguish some IMGT-functional V segments, including TRBV6-2 and TRBV6-3, so those segments were excluded. According to a later genetic analysis, donors in an Asian-associated ancestry cluster had fewer N-insertions in productive TCRs than the roughly 670-donor mean. HLA typing was unavailable for some donors at each locus, so association tests used only the typed subset. According to a later analysis, parvovirus B19, influenza, CMV and Epstein-Barr virus appeared linked to several top co-occurrence clusters. The study listed 150 to 200 TCR beta chains as associated with cytomegalovirus.

Library generation was performed with the immunoSEQ multiplex PCR assay. A mixture of 60 forward primers for TCR Vbeta segments and 13 reverse primers for TCR Jbeta segments was used in the multiplex PCR. The CDR3 region of rearranged TCR beta genes was amplified from genomic DNA with a multiplex PCR assay. On the Illumina HiSeq System, the amplified TCR beta libraries were sequenced as 87-base-pair reads. In the original analysis: A later analysis counted about 76 million unique TCR beta chains across the 650 to 800 repertoires, and 9.5 million to 11 million of these chains were shared by at least two donors. A nearest-neighbor algorithm error-corrected the raw reads and collapsed the reads into unique sequences, merging closely related sequences to remove PCR and sequencing errors. To assign V, D and J gene segments, CDR3 sequences were aligned to IMGT reference sequences. For a sequence to be retained, at least a six-nucleotide match to both a V gene segment and a J gene segment was required. A rearrangement counted as productive if the CDR3 had no stop codons and remained in frame with V and J, and every other rearrangement counted as non-productive. Following IMGT convention, CDR3 was defined as the stretch from the second conserved V-encoded cysteine up to the conserved J-encoded phenylalanine. The earlier analysis of about 570 of the donors excluded any sequence lacking an unambiguous match to a single V gene segment. An earlier analysis of approximately 590 of the donors classified V segments as functional when productive rearrangements were above 56.7% and as segregating when the standard deviation between donors was above 5%. A statistical classification framework was developed to diagnose cytomegalovirus status using the catalog of TCR beta chain sequences. In a later analysis, V and J genes were assigned by comparing TCR nucleotide sequences against IMGT/GENE-DB human TR gene sequences. The TCRdist pipeline was used in a later analysis to assign CDR3 sequences and most-parsimonious VDJ recombination scenarios. In a later analysis, each TCR beta chain was defined by its CDR3 amino acid sequence together with its V-gene family, and reads lacking a unique V-gene family were excluded. In a later analysis, a few hundred highly shared, low-generation-probability nucleotide sequences were removed to address suspected cross-contamination and a sequencing artifact. In a later analysis, a clonal expansion index for each public chain was calculated from normalized within-repertoire ranks of inferred template counts. In a later analysis, generation probabilities were computed using a VDJ recombination model fitted to out-of-frame rearrangements, and the results were checked against IGoR. In a later analysis, TCR-TCR, TCR-HLA and TCR-CMV co-occurrence was scored with hypergeometric tests, and a repertoire-size bias correction was applied to TCR pairs. A later analysis estimated false discovery rates by permuting HLA or CMV assignments 20 times. A later analysis grouped co-occurring TCRs with DBSCAN, adding TCRdist sequence similarity when clustering within HLA-allele-positive subsets. For co-occurrence clustering, repertoires with fewer than 30,000 or more than 120,000 public chains were excluded, along with a handful of repertoires with anomalous nucleotide sharing. Imported from immuneACCESS, the table was reduced by TCRdb to in-frame sequences with V and J called. These copies leave out some clones; in studies compared against another copy, an unresolved V gene accounts for under half, and the cause of the remainder is not known. V and J calls and clone size come straight from that table; D and trimming were deduced from the DNA. The sample contains 150,000 to 200,000 clones, more than 65% of them found a single time. Roughly 3% of the sample rests with the top ten.

CDR1 and CDR2 are drawn from the germline V gene: SGHTA, FQGNSA. The CDR3 has 12 amino acids, counting the end cysteine and phenylalanine. Here the CDR3 DNA is all that survives: 36 bases in frame from base 1. V loses 8 bases, J loses 8 bases, and the germline ends lie 15 bases apart. Sequencing was carried out using PBMCs. This sequence originates from a female donor in good health and CMV-seronegative. Recombination joined TRBV7-2 with TRBJ1-2; perhaps TRBD1 is the D gene, with 6 bases matching. The sequence in DNA is TGTGCCAGCTCTCCCGGACAGTGGGGCTACACCTTC. It codes for CASSPGQWGYTF.